The T cell receptor beta chain described here comes from a study of CD8+ T cells in alopecia areata. Following extraction, RNA underwent reverse transcription to cDNA, which served as the sequencing template. This table comes from immunoSEQ multiplex PCR, and its TCRdb copy is limited to in-frame clones, with some not included. The profile covers 100,000 to 150,000 clones, with around two fifths appearing a single time and 2.5% to 3.5% taken by the ten largest. Trimming cost V 2 bases and J 10 bases, with 9 bases left between them. Germline-derived CDR1 and CDR2 are SGHAT and FQNNGV. This CDR3 region has 12 residues.

The clonotype originates from a human donor with alopecia areata. Input material: CD4+ T cells sorted from blood. The chain recombines TRBV11-2 with TRBJ2-1; D is unclear. Here the CDR3 DNA reads TGTGCCAGCAGCTTAAACGCAATAGAGCAGTTCTTC. Amino acids: CASSLNAIEQFF.